This is a list of T cell receptor beta chains from one sample in a study of T cell responses to AZD1222 COVID-19 vaccine. Sequencing was performed with immunoSEQ multiplex PCR; in TCRdb, only in-frame clones are kept and a portion is missing. This table holds some 130,000 clones, around 90% found once. Sequencing was performed on peripheral blood, taken on day 0 of AZD1222 vaccination. The receptor set was obtained from an adult in good health. Each CDR3 is given with its conserved first and last residue. Fields, in order: clone size, V gene, J gene, D gene, CDR3 DNA, CDR3 protein. D genes are given only for firm matches. Size values are once, few and many counts, or a class for expanded clones, and some rows have none.

size: NA
V: TRBV28
J: TRBJ2-2
D: NA
DNA: TGTGCCAGCAGTTCCGGGGTCAAAGGTGACACCGGGGAGCTGTTTTTT
CDR3: CASSSGVKGDTGELFF

size: NA
V: TRBV2
J: TRBJ1-2
D: NA
DNA: TGTGCCAGCAGTGAATGGGCCGGGAGTGACTATGGCTACACCTTC
CDR3: CASSEWAGSDYGYTF

size: NA
V: TRBV11-2
J: TRBJ1-1
D: NA
DNA: TGTGCCAGCAGCCCCATTTCGGGTAAAAGGATGACTGAAGCTTTCTTT
CDR3: CASSPISGKRMTEAFF

size: NA
V: TRBV6-2/TRBV6-3
J: TRBJ2-5
D: TRBD2
DNA: TGTGCCAGCAGTTCGGTGACTAGCGGGAGAGAGACCCAGTACTTC
CDR3: CASSSVTSGRETQYF

size: NA
V: TRBV20-1
J: TRBJ2-1
D: NA
DNA: TGCAGTGCCAGCAGGGTGGATGAGCAGTTCTTC
CDR3: CSASRVDEQFF

size: once
V: TRBV19
J: TRBJ1-5
D: NA
DNA: TGTGCCAGTACCAACTTAACAGGAAATCAGCCCCAGCATTTT
CDR3: CASTNLTGNQPQHF

size: NA
V: TRBV7-9
J: TRBJ1-6
D: TRBD1
DNA: TGTGCCAGCAGCAGAACGACAGGGCATAATTCACCCCTCCACTTT
CDR3: CASSRTTGHNSPLHF

size: NA
V: TRBV7-2
J: TRBJ2-1
D: NA
DNA: TGTGCCAGCAGTCTAGCGTATGAGCAGTTCTTC
CDR3: CASSLAYEQFF

size: NA
V: TRBV4-1
J: TRBJ2-3
D: TRBD1
DNA: TGCGCCAGCAGCCACTTTCCGGGGACAGTCGGGACAGATACGCAGTATTTT
CDR3: CASSHFPGTVGTDTQYF

size: NA
V: TRBV19
J: TRBJ1-5
D: NA
DNA: TGTGCCAGTAGCCCCGAGGCATTCGCTAGCAATCAGCCCCAGCATTTT
CDR3: CASSPEAFASNQPQHF

size: NA
V: TRBV2
J: TRBJ1-6
D: NA
DNA: TGTGCCACGCACCTTTTTATTGGCAGCAATTCACCCCTCCACTTT
CDR3: CATHLFIGSNSPLHF

size: NA
V: TRBV5-5
J: TRBJ1-6
D: TRBD1
DNA: TGTGCCAGCAGCCCGGAGGGACAGGGCTTCTATAATTCACCCCTCCACTTT
CDR3: CASSPEGQGFYNSPLHF

size: NA
V: TRBV24-1
J: TRBJ2-7
D: NA
DNA: TGTGCCACCAGTGATGGACTACCGCCTGGTTACGAGCAGTACTTC
CDR3: CATSDGLPPGYEQYF

size: once
V: TRBV5-6
J: TRBJ1-4
D: NA
DNA: TGTGCCAGCAGCTTAGTAAAGGTAGAGGGAAAACTGTTTTTT
CDR3: CASSLVKVEGKLFF

size: NA
V: TRBV5-5
J: TRBJ2-7
D: NA
DNA: TGTGCCAGCAGCTTCCCCGGGGCGGAGATAAAGTACTTC
CDR3: CASSFPGAEIKYF

size: NA
V: TRBV7-2
J: TRBJ2-2
D: NA
DNA: TGTGCCAGCAGCGAAAGTGGGACACGGGGGAACACCGGGGAGCTGTTTTTT
CDR3: CASSESGTRGNTGELFF